The 27 T cell receptor beta chains reported below all come from one sample, sequenced in a study of STAT5B mutations in CD4+ large granular lymphocyte leukemia. Sequencing was performed with immunoSEQ multiplex PCR; in TCRdb, only in-frame clones are kept and a portion is missing. Of approximately 21,000 clones in the sample, around three quarters were seen once. The sequenced sample was CD4+ T cells from blood buffy coats. The source is a human donor in good health.

The chain links TRBV10-3 to TRBJ1-2; the D is unclear. CDR1 ENHRY and CDR2 SYGVKD come from the germline V gene. The CDR3 sequence is 13 residues long. Trimming removed 3 bases from V and 8 bases from J, with 13 bases in between. For the CDR3, the DNA is TGTGCCATCAGTGATAACTTTGGCTGGGGCTACACCTTC. Its protein product is CAISDNFGWGYTF.

The chain uses TRBV5-1 and TRBJ1-2, with 7 bases aligning to TRBD1. The V gene's germline CDR1 is SGHRS and CDR2 YFSETQ. V was clipped by 0 bases and J by 6 bases; unmatched bases: 2. The CDR3 covers 13 residues. In DNA, the CDR3 is TGCGCCAGCAGCTTGGAGACAGGGAATGGCTACACCTTC. It yields the protein CASSLETGNGYTF.

The table lists this clone with a count of one. The CDR3 is CASSLEGWGVNYGYTF. CDR3 nucleotides: TGTGCCAGCAGCTTAGAGGGGTGGGGGGTTAACTATGGCTACACCTTC. The genes are TRBV7-8 and TRBJ1-2; D perhaps matches TRBD1 (5 bases). The CDR3 is 16 amino acids. V gave up 1 base and J gave up 1 base, with 13 bases separating them. Per germline, CDR1 SGHVS and CDR2 FQNEAQ.

The chain uses TRBV11-2 and TRBJ1-1; D possibly corresponds to TRBD1 (6 bases). Looked up from germline, CDR1 is SGHAT and CDR2 is FQNNGV. Trimming took 2 bases from V and 1 from J, leaving 14 bases between them. The CDR3 runs to 16 residues. In DNA, the CDR3 is TGTGCCAGCAGCTTAAACGGCGGGACAACGAACACTGAAGCTTTCTTT. This gives the protein CASSLNGGTTNTEAFF.

V is TRBV25-1 and J is TRBJ2-7; TRBD2 agrees at 12 bases. V lost 5 bases to trimming and J lost 9 bases; unmatched junction nucleotides: 14. The CDR3 is made up of 16 amino acids. CDR1 and CDR2 from the germline V gene are MGHDK and SYGVNS. CDR3 nucleotide sequence: TGTGCCAGCAGTTCGAGGAGACTAGCGGGAGAATTAGGGCAGTACTTC. Translated: CASSSRRLAGELGQYF.

V gene TRBV19 combines with J gene TRBJ2-1, with D tentatively TRBD2 (5 bases). V dropped 4 bases and J dropped 0 bases, with 13 bases sitting between them. The germline V gene encodes CDR1 LNHDA and CDR2 SQIVND (reference sequence). The CDR3 covers 16 residues. DNA for the CDR3: TGTGCCAGTAGTACATCGGGAACTATCTCCTACAATGAGCAGTTCTTC. It is translated as CASSTSGTISYNEQFF. Drawing the rest from reference TRBV19 and TRBJ2-1, the complete variable domain is DGGITQSPKYLFRKEGQNVTLSCEQNLNHDAMYWYRQDPGQGLRLIYYSQIVNDFQKGDIAEGYSVSREKKESFPLTVTSAQKNPTAFYLCASSTSGTISYNEQFFGPGTRLTVL.

This chain connects TRBV19 to TRBJ2-2, with TRBD2 matching over 7 bases. The CDR3 sequence is 15 residues long. Germline assignment: CDR1 LNHDA and CDR2 SQIVND (reference sequence). Losses at the gene ends were 5 bases for V and 0 bases for J; bases not matched to a gene: 3. For the CDR3, the DNA is TGTGCCAGTAGTGGGGCGGGAGCGAACACCGGGGAGCTGTTTTTT. Translated: CASSGAGANTGELFF.

J is TRBJ1-1 and V is TRBV5-5; D gene ambiguous. This CDR3 comprises 13 residues. V was clipped by 0 bases and J by 3 bases, with 6 bases between them. The V gene's germline CDR1 is SGHKS and CDR2 YYEKEE (reference sequence). The CDR3 sequence: CASSLVRHTEAFF. The CDR3 DNA sequence: TGTGCCAGCAGCTTGGTTCGTCACACTGAAGCTTTCTTT.

This chain uses TRBV29-1 with TRBJ1-1, with D possibly TRBD1 on 5 matching bases. The CDR3 extends over 13 amino acids. Germline CDR1 is SQVTM and CDR2 is ANQGSEA. V dropped 4 bases and J dropped 4 bases, with 13 bases sitting between them. The CDR3 DNA is TGCAGCGTTGTGGGCAGGGCGGGCACTGAAGCTTTCTTT. As protein: CSVVGRAGTEAFF.

The chain has TRBV6-6 and TRBJ2-1; 10 bases fit TRBD2. The CDR3 spans 13 residues. Germline V gene data show CDR1 as MNHNY and CDR2 as SVGAGI (reference sequence). V was pared by 6 bases and J by 10 bases, with 6 bases of the junction left unmatched. CDR3 sequence: CASSQDSGREQFF. The CDR3 DNA is TGTGCCAGCAGCCAAGATAGCGGGAGGGAGCAGTTCTTC.

This clone was seen more than once but under ten times. The CDR3 spells CASSLETGTGISSAYEQYF. CDR3 DNA sequence: TGTGCCAGCAGCTTAGAAACCGGGACAGGAATATCTTCCGCCTACGAGCAGTACTTC. The rearrangement joins TRBV11-3 to TRBJ2-7; 8 nucleotides line up with TRBD1. Germline V CDR1 and CDR2: SGHNT, YENEEA. The CDR3 length is 19 residues. V lost 0 bases, J lost 2 bases, and 15 bases stayed unmatched.

The gene calls are TRBV28 and TRBJ1-1, with D tentatively TRBD1 (6 bases). Trimming removed 6 bases at V and 1 base at J, with 15 bases between. The CDR3 totals 15 residues. The germline V gene has CDR1 MDHEN and CDR2 SYDVKM. The CDR3 reads CASRLGSQGNTEAFF. CDR3 nucleotide sequence: TGTGCCAGCAGACTCGGGTCACAGGGGAACACTGAAGCTTTCTTT.

The chain carries TRBV6-5 and TRBJ1-1, with TRBD1 identical over 8 bases. J gave up 5 bases and V 7 bases, and 6 bases lay outside the gene matches. The germline V gene has CDR1 MNHEY and CDR2 SVGAGI. The CDR3 extends over 13 amino acids. CDR3 sequence reads: CASTGTGGTEAFF. CDR3 DNA: TGTGCCAGCACCGGAACAGGGGGTACTGAAGCTTTCTTT.

The rearrangement links TRBV12-2 to TRBJ2-7; the D call of TRBD2 is as the table states it, not checked on the DNA. TRBV12-2 is an annotated pseudogene. The CDR3 length is 17 residues. Here the CDR3 DNA reads TGTGCAAGTCGCCCTAACGCGACTAGCGGTCTCTCCTACGAGCAGTACTTC. This gives the protein CASRPNATSGLSYEQYF.

This clone appeared a single time. The germline gene is not matched at one end of the junction; a read error may be the cause. The J gene is TRBJ1-2, the V gene TRBV7-9; TRBD1 might be the D (5 bases). Per germline, CDR1 SEHNR and CDR2 FQNEAQ (reference sequence). The CDR3 is made up of 14 amino acids. CDR3 DNA: TGTGCCAGCAGCTACGGGACTGGTTGGTATGGCCACACCTTC. Protein sequence: CASSYGTGWYGHTF.

The chain combines TRBV2 with TRBJ2-3; D perhaps matches TRBD2 (5 bases). V was pared by 4 bases and J by 0 bases, with 14 bases between. Germline-derived CDR1 and CDR2 are SNHLY and FYNNEI. This CDR3 has 16 amino acids. The CDR3 protein is CASSGASGLSTDTQYF. CDR3 DNA: TGTGCCAGCAGTGGGGCGAGCGGCCTTAGCACAGATACGCAGTATTTT.

J is TRBJ2-7 and V is TRBV28; D call uncertain. V lost 5 bases and J lost 0, with 11 bases in between. The CDR3 is 14 residues long. Germline CDR1 and CDR2: MDHEN and SYDVKM. The CDR3 reads CASSPPRGSYEQYF. CDR3 bases: TGTGCCAGCAGTCCCCCCCGCGGCTCCTACGAGCAGTACTTC.

The chain links TRBV6-5 to TRBJ2-2; D uncertain. The V and J ends lost 2 bases and 4 bases respectively, with 11 bases between them. Germline CDR1 reads MNHEY; CDR2 reads SVGAGI. This CDR3 has 15 amino acids. The CDR3 nucleotides read TGTGCCAGCAGTTACAGGACGGTATTCACCGGGGAGCTGTTTTTT. As protein: CASSYRTVFTGELFF.

The DNA for the CDR3 is TGTGCCATCAGTAGAGGGGGATTGGACACTGAAGCTTTCTTT. As protein: CAISRGGLDTEAFF. This chain joins TRBV10-3 and TRBJ1-1; a possible D gene is TRBD1 (6 bases). Germline values: CDR1 ENHRY, CDR2 SYGVKD. V was pared by 5 bases and J by 3 bases, with 13 bases between. This CDR3 spans 14 amino acids.

This clone was seen only a few times. The rearrangement links TRBV4-1 to TRBJ2-7, with D hard to call. V gave up 0 bases and J gave up 2 bases, with 23 bases separating them. The germline CDR1 and CDR2 sequences are MGHRA and YSYEKL. CDR3 length: 19 amino acids. CDR3 amino acids: CASSQDSPGAAPRPYEQYF. For the CDR3, the DNA is TGCGCCAGCAGCCAAGATAGTCCGGGTGCGGCACCGCGACCCTACGAGCAGTACTTC.

V usage is TRBV7-9 and J usage is TRBJ1-4; D gene unclear. Trimming took off 10 bases at V and 6 bases at J, with 6 bases between the two ends. The CDR3 extends over 10 amino acids. Germline assignment: CDR1 SEHNR and CDR2 FQNEAQ (reference sequence). DNA of the CDR3: TGTGCCATCCTTGATGAAAAACTGTTTTTT. It yields the protein CAILDEKLFF.

J is TRBJ1-2 and V is TRBV11-2, with TRBD1 identical over 9 bases. The CDR3 length is 16 residues. The germline CDR1 and CDR2 sequences are SGHAT and FQNNGV. With V trimmed by 0 bases and J by 6 bases, 8 bases remained unmatched. CDR3 DNA sequence: TGTGCCAGCAGCTTAGACCTCGAACAGGGGGCGCATGGCTACACCTTC. Translating gives CASSLDLEQGAHGYTF. The entire variable domain, with the rest obtained from reference TRBV11-2 and TRBJ1-2, is as follows: EAGVAQSPRYKIIEKRQSVAFWCNPISGHATLYWYQQILGQGPKLLIQFQNNGVVDDSQLPKDRFSAERLKGVDSTLKIQPAKLEDSAVYLCASSLDLEQGAHGYTFGSGTRLTVV.

The CDR3 is CASSLYSGSSGNTIYF. The CDR3 nucleotides are TGTGCCAGCAGCTTATATTCAGGGAGCTCTGGAAACACCATATATTTT. This chain uses TRBV7-2 with TRBJ1-3, with a weak D call TRBD1 (5 bases). This CDR3 contains 16 residues. Looked up from germline, CDR1 is SGHTA and CDR2 is FQGNSA. Trimming shortened V by 2 bases and J by 0 bases, and 11 bases separated the two germline ends.

The V and J genes are TRBV11-3 and TRBJ2-5; D is possibly TRBD1 or TRBD2 (7 bases each). The CDR3 spans 18 residues. Trimming left V 1 base short and J 5 bases short, with 23 bases between. Germline V gives CDR1 SGHNT, CDR2 YENEEA. This CDR3 reads CASSLVPPRAGGAETQYF. CDR3 nucleotide sequence: TGTGCCAGCAGCTTAGTTCCCCCCCGGGCAGGGGGGGCTGAGACCCAGTACTTC.

The count of this clone is one. The V call is TRBV10-2, the J call TRBJ1-2; D is possibly TRBD1 (5 bases). Deletions cut 2 bases from V and 6 bases from J, with 22 bases between. The CDR3 sequence is 17 residues long. Germline V gene lookup returns CDR1 WSHSY and CDR2 SAAADI. In DNA, the CDR3 is TGCGCCAGCAGTGAGCCCTTTCCCAGGGTGGATAAGAATGGCTACACCTTC. This translates into CASSEPFPRVDKNGYTF.

The V and J genes are TRBV18 and TRBJ1-1; D is perhaps TRBD1 (5 bases). Germline V CDR1 and CDR2: KGHSH, LQKENI. V was cut by 0 bases and J by 7 bases, with 9 bases left in between. This CDR3 contains 13 residues. CDR3 sequence (DNA): TGTGCCAGCTCACCACCGGGGGAGGATGAAGCTTTCTTT. Translation gives CASSPPGEDEAFF.

J is TRBJ2-1 and V is TRBV10-3; the D gene is possibly TRBD1 (6 bases). Germline V gene sequence: CDR1 ENHRY, CDR2 SYGVKD. The CDR3 extends over 15 amino acids. V was trimmed by 5 bases and J by 6 bases, leaving 17 bases between them. The CDR3 sequence is CAISHRDKKGNEQFF. The CDR3 DNA is TGTGCCATCAGTCACCGGGACAAAAAAGGCAATGAGCAGTTCTTC.